The following is a TCR beta chain sequence with its context. Antigen unknown. The entry originates in a study of CD8 T cells in ankylosing spondylitis. Whole-study results and caveats: Some of the motif variants had earlier been found in reactive arthritis patients' fluid and blood. Ankylosing spondylitis blood appeared to carry a characteristic TCR beta motif of roughly eight highly homologous variants. From matched ankylosing spondylitis synovial fluid, disease-linked clones were reportedly recovered at significantly enriched levels.

The TCR beta libraries were generated through quantitative 5'-RACE incorporating molecular barcodes. TCRdb processed the 5' RACE reads anew with MiXCR; each CDR3 protein has one entry. This sample has fewer than 400,000 distinct CDR3 sequences, with 20% to 25% found just once. V shed 1 base and J shed 11 bases, with 14 bases lying between them. Germline loops: CDR1 MGHRA, CDR2 YSYEKL. This CDR3 spans 13 amino acids. The specimen was blood, either unsorted or a sorted T cell fraction (not recorded which). This clonotype was obtained from a male donor with ankylosing spondylitis. The rearrangement uses TRBV4-1 and TRBJ1-1; the D gene is possibly TRBD1 (5 bases). This chain's CDR3 is CASSQVPGPRAFF. The CDR3 DNA reads TGCGCCAGCAGCCAAGTGCCAGGGCCTCGGGCTTTCTTT.